These T cell receptor beta chains were read from a single sample in a study of beta chain features in type 1 diabetes. The protocol was immunoSEQ multiplex PCR, while the TCRdb copy is restricted to in-frame clones and leaves out a portion. Here the sample spans 130,000 to 150,000 clones, about a tenth being singletons. The sequenced material came from central memory CD4+ T cells from blood. These receptors all stem from a man aged 18 to 29 in good health. The CDR3 runs from the conserved cysteine through the conserved F or W. The D gene is left open where the match is weak. Not every row has a clone size; where given, it reads once, few, many or a size class.

D gene,J gene,clone size,V gene,CDR3 protein,CDR3 DNA
NA,TRBJ1-6,NA,TRBV19,CASNVRSINNSPLHF,TGTGCCAGTAACGTCCGGAGTATTAATAATTCACCCCTCCACTTT
NA,TRBJ2-1,NA,TRBV7-2,CASSSLAESYNEQFF,TGTGCCAGCAGCTCTTTAGCGGAGTCCTACAATGAGCAGTTCTTC
TRBD2,TRBJ2-7,few,TRBV19,CASNPSGGAYEQYF,TGTGCCAGTAACCCTAGCGGGGGGGCCTACGAGCAGTACTTC
NA,TRBJ2-6,few,TRBV4-3,CASSPKQGIGTGANVLTF,TGCGCCAGCAGCCCCAAACAGGGTATTGGGACTGGGGCCAACGTCCTGACTTTC
TRBD2,TRBJ2-5,many,TRBV7-2,CASSLGLAETQYF,TGTGCCAGCAGCCTGGGACTAGCAGAGACCCAGTACTTC
TRBD1,TRBJ2-1,few,TRBV6-1,CASRSTGIDEQFF,TGTGCCAGCAGATCGACAGGGATCGATGAGCAGTTCTTC
NA,TRBJ1-5,many,TRBV13,CASSYRGNQPQHF,TGTGCCAGCAGCTACAGGGGCAATCAGCCCCAGCATTTT
TRBD1,TRBJ2-1,few,TRBV6-4,CASRGDRGTEQFF,TGTGCCAGCAGGGGGGACAGGGGCACCGAGCAGTTCTTC
NA,TRBJ2-5,NA,TRBV5-8,CAGASYQETQYF,TGTGCCGGGGCCTCGTACCAAGAGACCCAGTACTTC
NA,TRBJ2-2,NA,TRBV7-9,CASRGESGQSDTGELFF,TGTGCCAGCAGAGGTGAAAGTGGACAGTCAGACACCGGGGAGCTGTTTTTT
TRBD1,TRBJ2-7,few,TRBV29-1,CSALSQGVNEQYF,TGCAGCGCACTTTCACAGGGGGTTAACGAGCAGTACTTC
TRBD2,TRBJ2-2,once,TRBV7-7,CASSPLSGGNTGELFF,TGTGCCAGCAGCCCCCTCAGCGGGGGGAACACCGGGGAGCTGTTTTTT
NA,TRBJ2-2,few,TRBV5-6,CASSLSPGATTGELFF,TGTGCCAGCAGCCTCTCACCGGGAGCTACCACCGGGGAGCTGTTTTTT
TRBD1,TRBJ1-5,many,TRBV4-3,CASSQETGNQPQHF,TGCGCCAGCAGCCAAGAGACAGGGAATCAGCCCCAGCATTTT
NA,TRBJ2-5,few,TRBV7-6,CASSPDSEAQYF,TGTGCCAGCAGCCCGGACTCTGAGGCCCAGTACTTC
TRBD1,TRBJ2-2,few,TRBV7-9,CASRERGRGTGELFF,TGTGCCAGCAGGGAGAGGGGGCGAGGCACCGGGGAGCTGTTTTTT
TRBD2,TRBJ2-7,NA,TRBV18,CASSIDSGGQQYF,TGTGCCAGCTCAATCGACAGCGGGGGTCAGCAGTACTTC
NA,TRBJ1-1,few,TRBV15,CATSRGRDTEAFF,TGTGCCACCAGCAGAGGCAGGGACACTGAAGCTTTCTTT
NA,TRBJ2-7,few,TRBV6-5,CASSYSAVTYEQYF,TGTGCCAGCAGTTACTCGGCCGTAACCTACGAGCAGTACTTC
NA,TRBJ1-2,few,TRBV18,CASSPPARYYGYTF,TGTGCCAGCTCACCACCTGCACGGTACTATGGCTACACCTTC
NA,TRBJ1-2,NA,TRBV19,CASSTRQVLYGYTF,TGTGCCAGTAGTACAAGACAAGTCCTCTATGGCTACACCTTC
NA,TRBJ2-7,NA,TRBV4-3,CASSQDHETVFNEQYF,TGCGCCAGCAGCCAAGATCATGAAACAGTTTTTAACGAGCAGTACTTC
TRBD1,TRBJ2-7,few,TRBV5-6,CASSTGQGAHSYEQYF,TGTGCCAGCAGCACCGGACAGGGGGCCCATTCCTACGAGCAGTACTTC
NA,TRBJ2-1,few,TRBV4-3,CASSQVWSGPRGTPSSYNEQFF,TGCGCCAGCAGCCAAGTTTGGTCGGGGCCACGGGGGACTCCTAGCTCCTACAATGAGCAGTTCTTC
NA,TRBJ2-4,NA,TRBV7-2,CASSWQGGENIQYF,TGTGCCAGCAGCTGGCAGGGGGGCGAAAACATTCAGTACTTC
NA,TRBJ2-5,NA,TRBV5-1,CASSLAAGDQETQYF,TGCGCCAGCAGCTTGGCCGCAGGGGACCAAGAGACCCAGTACTTC
NA,TRBJ1-3,NA,TRBV30,CAQKGDGFSGNTIYF,TGTGCCCAGAAGGGGGACGGATTCTCTGGAAACACCATATATTTT
NA,TRBJ1-2,NA,TRBV7-9,CASSPQDSSGYTF,TGTGCCAGCAGCCCTCAGGATTCGTCTGGCTACACCTTC
TRBD1,TRBJ2-7,NA,TRBV6-5,CASEASGTGHYEQYF,TGTGCCAGCGAAGCCTCCGGGACAGGGCACTACGAGCAGTACTTC
NA,TRBJ1-4,NA,TRBV5-1,CASSEGQAREKLFF,TGCGCCAGCAGCGAGGGCCAAGCCAGGGAAAAACTGTTTTTT
NA,TRBJ2-5,many,TRBV7-9,CASSLATSRLQETQYF,TGTGCCAGCAGCTTAGCTACTAGCCGGCTCCAAGAGACCCAGTACTTC
TRBD2,TRBJ2-1,few,TRBV7-2,CASSLVGLAGVFSYNEQFF,TGTGCCAGCAGCTTAGTAGGCCTAGCGGGGGTTTTCTCCTACAATGAGCAGTTCTTC
NA,TRBJ2-7,few,TRBV2,CASSPGQLRYEQYF,TGTGCCAGCAGTCCTGGACAGCTGAGGTACGAGCAGTACTTC
NA,TRBJ2-2,few,TRBV5-1,CASTETGELFF,TGCGCCAGCACCGAGACCGGGGAGCTGTTTTTT
TRBD1,TRBJ1-5,few,TRBV18,CASQTGTDQPQHF,TGTGCCAGCCAGACAGGGACAGATCAGCCCCAGCATTTT
NA,TRBJ1-1,many,TRBV5-1,CASSADTGVNTEAFF,TGCGCCAGCAGCGCCGACACAGGTGTTAACACTGAAGCTTTCTTT
TRBD2,TRBJ2-3,few,TRBV4-2,CASSHDGRGASTDTQYF,TGTGCCAGCAGCCACGACGGGCGGGGGGCTAGCACAGATACGCAGTATTTT
NA,TRBJ2-3,many,TRBV18,CASCSSQTTDTQYF,TGTGCCAGCTGTTCTAGCCAGACCACAGATACGCAGTATTTT
NA,TRBJ2-5,NA,TRBV5-1,CASSFAGQETQYF,TGCGCCAGCAGTTTCGCGGGGCAAGAGACCCAGTACTTC
TRBD1,TRBJ2-7,few,TRBV5-1,CASSLMGTGDEQYF,TGCGCCAGCAGCTTGATGGGGACAGGAGACGAGCAGTACTTC
NA,TRBJ1-6,NA,TRBV6-5,CASSEAGNSPLHF,TGTGCCAGCAGTGAGGCGGGAAATTCACCCCTCCACTTT
NA,TRBJ2-2,NA,TRBV30,CAWSAVNTGELFF,TGTGCCTGGAGTGCGGTGAACACCGGGGAGCTGTTTTTT
NA,TRBJ1-1,NA,TRBV7-9,CASQAGGNTEAFF,TGTGCCAGCCAGGCGGGGGGAAACACTGAAGCTTTCTTT